The present T cell receptor (beta chain) was sequenced within a study of blood T cell repertoires in COVID-19. The overall study: There were acute and convalescent COVID-19 samples, and they came from the United States, Italy and Spain. The cDNA or gDNA used as material had been derived from T cells, B-cell-depleted T cells, or PBMCs.

Germline V gives CDR1 SGHDN, CDR2 FVKESK. The V and J ends lost 0 bases and 13 bases, in that order; junction bases with no gene match: 10. CDR3 length: 15 amino acids. The authors' processing: How many nucleated cells were present was estimated from reference gene primer amplification. Generated by immunoSEQ multiplex PCR, the TCRdb table keeps only in-frame clones and is missing some. D and trimming come from the DNA, and the V and J calls and clone size come from that table. The sample lists 110,000 or so clones, about 80% occurring once. The sequenced sample was peripheral blood. The receptor was isolated from a woman aged 40 to 50 with acute or convalescent COVID-19. The gene calls are TRBV14 and TRBJ1-4; 8 bases match TRBD1. The CDR3, as DNA: TGTGCCAGCAGCCAAGATCGGACAGGGAGGGATGGACTGTTTTTT. Translated, it gives CASSQDRTGRDGLFF.